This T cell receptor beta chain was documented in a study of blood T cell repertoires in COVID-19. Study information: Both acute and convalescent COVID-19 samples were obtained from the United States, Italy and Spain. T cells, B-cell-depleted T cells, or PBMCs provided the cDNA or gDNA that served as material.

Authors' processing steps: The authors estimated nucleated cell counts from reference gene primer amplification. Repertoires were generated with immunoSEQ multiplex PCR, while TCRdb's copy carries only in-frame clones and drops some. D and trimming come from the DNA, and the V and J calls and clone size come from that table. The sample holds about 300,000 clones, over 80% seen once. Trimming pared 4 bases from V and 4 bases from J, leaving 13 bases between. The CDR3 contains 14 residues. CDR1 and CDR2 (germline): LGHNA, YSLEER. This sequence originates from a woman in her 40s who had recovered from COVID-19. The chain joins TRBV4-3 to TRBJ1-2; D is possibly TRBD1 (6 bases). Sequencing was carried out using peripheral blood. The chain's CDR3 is CASSRHRVPYGYTF. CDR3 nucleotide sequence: TGCGCCAGCAGCCGTCACAGGGTTCCCTATGGCTACACCTTC.